The 26 T cell receptor beta chains given below trace back to one sample, sequenced in a study of CD8+ T cells in alopecia areata. CD4, CD8alpha, NKG2D, NKG2ACE and other markers guided sorting of pooled cutaneous lymph node cells. TCR sequencing used cDNA made by reverse transcription of extracted RNA. Only in-frame clones appear in the TCRdb table, and some are missing; sequencing was by immunoSEQ multiplex PCR. The data show about 4,000 clones, with none appearing a single time. The specimen was CD8+ T cells sorted from a lymph node. These TCRs come from a C3H/HeJ mouse with alopecia areata. MHC haplotype here: H2-k.

This clone qualifies as medium-sized. The genes and germline here are from mouse. The CDR3 end is not reached by the read, which stops 4 residues before it; the germline J gene fills it in. The V call is TRBV17, the J call TRBJ2-5; the match to TRBD2 covers 9 bases. Per the germline V gene, CDR1 is MNHDT and CDR2 is YYDKIL. This CDR3 has 14 amino acids. Losses at the gene ends were 3 bases for V and 3 bases for J; bases not matched to a gene: 1. The covered CDR3 bases are TGTGCTAGCAGTAGCTGGGGGGGGCAAGAC. Protein product: CASSSWGGQD. The full CDR3 sequence reads CASSSWGGQDTQYF. The full variable domain, with the rest looked up from reference TRBV17 and TRBJ2-5, is DTTVKQNPRYKLARVGKPVNLICSQTMNHDTMYWYQKKPNQAPKLLLFYYDKILNREADTFEKFQSSRPNNSFCSLYIGSAGLEYSAMYLCASSSWGGQDTQYFGPGTRLLVL.

Only a few counts were recorded for this clone. The genes and germline here are from mouse. The missing CDR3 end, 4 residues past where the read stops, is filled in from the germline J gene. The chain links TRBV13-3 to TRBJ2-5, with 10 bases lining up with TRBD2. Trimming removed 1 base from V and 3 bases from J; junction bases left unmatched: 5. Per the germline V gene, CDR1 is NNHDY and CDR2 is SYVADS. The CDR3 is 16 amino acids. CDR3: CASSDLGGQGQDTQYF. The sequenced part of the CDR3 DNA is TGTGCCAGCAGTGATCTGGGGGGGCAGGGGCAAGAC.

This clone ranks as medium-sized. Gene names denote mouse genes. The DNA ends 4 residues before the CDR3 does, and the rest of the CDR3 is filled in from the germline J gene. This chain uses TRBV19 with TRBJ2-2, with D perhaps assigned TRBD1 or TRBD2 (5 bases each). The CDR3 loop spans 15 amino acids. CDR1 FNHDT and CDR2 SITEND come from the germline V gene (reference sequence). The V end lost 2 bases, the J end lost 0 bases, and 8 bases lay between the germline ends. CDR3 sequence reads: CASSMGEANTGQLYF. The CDR3 DNA, read in part, is TGTGCCAGCAGTATGGGGGAAGCAAACACCGGG.

The sample holds many counts of this clone. The gene symbols are mouse symbols. The CDR3 end falls 4 residues outside the read, so it is completed with the germline J gene. This chain connects TRBV13-3 to TRBJ2-5; 9 bases agree with TRBD2. The V gene's germline CDR1 is NNHDY and CDR2 SYVADS. The CDR3 is made up of 14 amino acids. CDR3 region: CASSPWGGEDTQYF. CDR3 DNA, as far as it was read: TGTGCCAGCAGTCCATGGGGGGGCGAAGAC.

This clone was seen repeatedly, ten times or more. Here the gene names and germline are mouse. From the germline J gene comes the end of the CDR3, since the read stops 4 residues before it. This sequence joins TRBV13-1 and TRBJ2-5; D possibly corresponds to TRBD1 (5 bases). This CDR3 has 13 residues. The germline V gene encodes CDR1 NSHNY and CDR2 SYGAGN. The CDR3 DNA, read in part, is TGTGCCAGCAGTGATGCAGAGGGGGAC. Protein product: CASSDAEGD. The CDR3 in its entirety is CASSDAEGDTQYF.

This clone showed up many times. Genes and germline are mouse. Read data end 4 residues before the CDR3 end; the end is taken from the germline J gene. V usage is TRBV31 and J usage is TRBJ2-3, with a possible D match to TRBD2 (7 bases). The CDR3 totals 14 residues. Germline CDR1 GKSSPN, CDR2 SITVG. V lost 4 bases to trimming and J lost 0 bases, with 11 bases between them. CDR3 sequence reads: CAWTLGASAETLYF. CDR3 DNA (partial): TGTGCCTGGACCCTGGGGGCTAGTGCAGAA.

At least ten counts were recorded for this clone. The genes and germline here are from mouse. The read comes to an end 4 residues before the CDR3 does, leaving the germline J gene to fill in the end. V is TRBV13-1 and J is TRBJ2-5; the D gene is possibly TRBD1 (6 bases). Germline CDR1 is NSHNY and CDR2 is SYGAGN. Trimming took 7 bases from V and 0 from J, leaving 12 bases between them. The CDR3 is 14 amino acids. The CDR3 loop reads CASAGAVNQDTQYF. The DNA read from the CDR3 is TGTGCCAGCGCAGGGGCCGTTAACCAAGAC.

Ten or more counts support this clone. It may be a read error: a sequence one base away is much more abundant. Mouse gene names apply. The CDR3 end falls 4 residues outside the read, so it is completed with the germline J gene. Additional DNA sequences in this sample encode the identical CDR3. The V gene is TRBV31, the J gene TRBJ2-1, with 7 bases identical to TRBD1. The CDR3 sequence is 14 residues long. Germline CDR1 and CDR2: GKSSPN and SITVG. CDR3: CAWTVRDRGAEQFF. CDR3 DNA, as far as it was read: TGTGCCTGGACCGTCCGGGACAGAGGGGCT. Looking up the rest from reference TRBV31 and TRBJ2-1 gives the full variable domain: AQTIHQWPVAEIKAVGSPLSLGCTIKGKSSPNLYWYWQATGGTLQQLFYSITVGQVESVVQLNLSASRPKDDQFILSTEKLLLSHSGFYLCAWTVRDRGAEQFFGPGTRLTVL.

A remark on this clone: The genes and germline here are from mouse. The sequenced fragment ends 4 residues before the CDR3 boundary, so the rest is inferred from the germline J gene. The chain joins TRBV19 to TRBJ1-1, with 9 bases aligning to TRBD1. The CDR3 loop spans 15 amino acids. Germline lookup yields CDR1 FNHDT and CDR2 SITEND (reference sequence). Germline trimming cut 0 bases from V and 0 bases from J; bases unmatched to any gene: 0. The DNA read from the CDR3 is TGTGCCAGCAGTATAGGACAGGGGGCAAACACA. Its protein is CASSIGQGANT. The CDR3 in full is CASSIGQGANTEVFF.

This clone was picked up many times. These gene names are mouse names. The CDR3 end is not reached by the read, which stops 4 residues before it; the germline J gene fills it in. The rearrangement links TRBV31 to TRBJ2-5; 7 nucleotides match TRBD1. The CDR3 contains 15 residues. Losses at the gene ends were 3 bases for V and 2 bases for J; bases not matched to a gene: 8. Germline V gene sequence: CDR1 GKSSPN, CDR2 SITVG. The CDR3 DNA, read in part, is TGTGCCTGGAGGACCCGGGACAGATCCCAAGAC. Its translation: CAWRTRDRSQD. In full, the CDR3 reads CAWRTRDRSQDTQYF.

At least ten counts were recorded for this clone. A far larger clone is only one base removed, so a read error is likely. Gene names follow the mouse nomenclature. Read data end 4 residues before the CDR3 end; the end is taken from the germline J gene. The genes are TRBV24 and TRBJ2-1; D could derive from TRBD1 or TRBD2 (5 bases each). V lost 2 bases to trimming and J lost 3 bases, with 5 bases between them. Germline V CDR1 and CDR2: KGHTA, FRNEEI. CDR3 length equals 13 residues. CDR3 loop: CASSLGGYAEQFF. The sequenced CDR3 bases are TGTGCCAGCAGTCTGGGGGGCTATGCT.

On this clone: Gene names and germline match the mouse. The read ends 4 residues shy of where the CDR3 ends; the end is completed using the germline J gene. This chain links TRBV16 with TRBJ2-4; 8 bases are a match to TRBD2. Trimming took 2 bases from V and 0 from J; bases not matched to a gene: 4. CDR3 size: 16 residues. CDR1 SGHSA and CDR2 FRNQAP come from the germline V gene. CDR3 DNA (partial): TGTGCAAGCAGCTTAAATGGGGGGGATAGTCAAAAC. Its translation: CASSLNGGDSQN. The entire CDR3 is CASSLNGGDSQNTLYF.

Ten or more counts support this clone. The listed genes are named as in mouse. Read data end 4 residues before the CDR3 end; the end is taken from the germline J gene. V usage is TRBV29 and J usage is TRBJ2-1, with a possible D match to TRBD1 (5 bases). Trimming left V 4 bases short and J 0 bases short, with 10 bases between. Germline lookup yields CDR1 MSHET and CDR2 SYDVDS. CDR3 length: 15 residues. Incomplete CDR3 DNA: TGTGCTAGCAGTTCTCGACAGAATAACTATGCT. This gives the protein CASSSRQNNYA. The CDR3 in full is CASSSRQNNYAEQFF. The full variable domain, completed using reference TRBV29 and TRBJ2-1, is DMKVTQMPRYLIKRMGENVLLECGQDMSHETMYWYRQDPGLGLQLIYISYDVDSNSEGDIPKGYRVSRKKREHFSLILDSAKTNQTSVYFCASSSRQNNYAEQFFGPGTRLTVL.

This clone was observed at least ten times. All gene names here are mouse names. The observed sequence ends 4 residues before the CDR3 terminus, with the missing tail filled in from the germline J gene. The chain employs TRBV19 and TRBJ1-1; weak D call: TRBD1 (6 bases). V shed 2 bases and J shed 0 bases, with 8 bases lying between them. Germline values: CDR1 FNHDT, CDR2 SITEND (reference sequence). This CDR3 region has 14 residues. The CDR3 DNA, read in part, is TGTGCCAGCAGTATGGACAGTTCAAACACA. It specifies CASSMDSSNT. Given in full, the CDR3 is CASSMDSSNTEVFF.

As concerns this clone: The germline and genes are mouse ones. The read ends 4 residues before the CDR3 terminus; that terminus is restored from the germline J gene. The rearrangement links TRBV31 to TRBJ2-7; TRBD1 matches 9 bases. Germline CDR1 is GKSSPN and CDR2 is SITVG. This CDR3 spans 15 amino acids. The J segment lost 2 bases and the V segment lost 3 bases, leaving 8 bases of the junction unmatched. This chain's CDR3 is CAWRLQGAGAYEQYF. CDR3 DNA, as far as it was read: TGTGCCTGGAGATTACAGGGGGCGGGGGCCTAT.

Relative to its sample, this clone is medium-sized. The genes and germline here are from mouse. CDR3 region: CASSIPRDNSYEQYF. Incomplete CDR3 DNA: TGTGCCAGCAGTATCCCCCGGGACAACTCCTAT. The chain is built from TRBV19 and TRBJ2-7; a possible D gene is TRBD1 (6 bases). The read ends 4 residues before the CDR3 terminus; that terminus is restored from the germline J gene. The germline gives CDR1 FNHDT, CDR2 SITEND (reference sequence). Trimming stripped 2 bases from V and 0 bases from J, with 12 bases between. This CDR3 has 15 residues.

There are many counts of this clone. Mouse germline and gene names are used. Read data end 4 residues before the CDR3 end; the end is taken from the germline J gene. This chain uses TRBV13-3 with TRBJ1-1; 12 bases are shared with TRBD1. Germline CDR1 is NNHDY and CDR2 is SYVADS. V was clipped by 0 bases and J by 4 bases; unmatched bases: 4. CDR3 length: 16 residues. This CDR3 is CASSDGDRGLVTEVFF. Incomplete CDR3 DNA: TGTGCCAGCAGTGATGGGGACAGGGGGCTCGTCACA.

This clone was picked up many times. Gene names refer to mouse genes. Read sequence stops 4 residues before the CDR3 end, and the germline J gene provides the missing end. V gene TRBV31 combines with J gene TRBJ2-1; 10 bases line up with TRBD2. After removal of 2 bases from V and 6 bases from J, the junction contained 1 base not matched to a gene. This CDR3 region has 13 residues. Germline lookup yields CDR1 GKSSPN and CDR2 SITVG. The part of the CDR3 DNA that was read is TGTGCCTGGAGTTGGGACTGGGGTGCT. Translating it yields CAWSWDWGA. The whole CDR3 protein is CAWSWDWGAEQFF. The variable domain in full, with the rest retrieved from reference TRBV31 and TRBJ2-1, is AQTIHQWPVAEIKAVGSPLSLGCTIKGKSSPNLYWYWQATGGTLQQLFYSITVGQVESVVQLNLSASRPKDDQFILSTEKLLLSHSGFYLCAWSWDWGAEQFFGPGTRLTVL.

This clone occurred many times. Mouse names are used for the genes. Read coverage stops 4 residues before the CDR3 terminus; the germline J gene supplies the remainder. This chain joins TRBV5 and TRBJ2-7, with TRBD2 as a possible D gene (5 bases). The CDR3 has 16 amino acids. Germline V lookup: CDR1 LGHNA, CDR2 YNLKQL (reference sequence). Trimming took off 1 base at V and 1 base at J, with 14 bases between the two ends. The CDR3 DNA, read in part, is TGTGCCAGCAGCCAAGGAGTACTGGAGGCTTCCTAT. It specifies CASSQGVLEASY. The whole CDR3 sequence is CASSQGVLEASYEQYF.

There are a few counts of this clone. Each gene name is a mouse one. The read ends 4 residues early relative to the CDR3; the germline J gene fills the gap. The chain joins TRBV4 to TRBJ2-3; the match to TRBD2 covers 11 bases. The CDR3 runs to 16 residues. J gave up 0 bases and V 4 bases, and 3 bases lay outside the gene matches. Per the germline V gene, CDR1 is LGHDT and CDR2 is YNNKQL (reference sequence). The DNA read from the CDR3 is TGTGCCAGCAGCTGGGACTGGGGGAACAGTGCAGAA. Translation: CASSWDWGNSAE. In full, the CDR3 is CASSWDWGNSAETLYF.

This clone was seen ten or more times. Any gene name here is a mouse gene name. From the germline J gene comes the end of the CDR3, since the read stops 4 residues before it. The V gene is TRBV1, the J gene TRBJ1-1; TRBD1 matches 11 bases. CDR1 NSQYPW and CDR2 LRSPGD come from the germline V gene (reference sequence). The CDR3 has 14 amino acids. J gave up 4 bases and V 4 bases, and 2 bases lay outside the gene matches. The CDR3 bases that were read are TGCACCTGCAGTGGGGGACAGGGGGGCACA. Its translation is CTCSGGQGGT. The entire CDR3 is CTCSGGQGGTEVFF.

This clone is medium-sized (0.01 to 0.1%) by share. These gene names are mouse names. Sequencing ends 4 residues short of the CDR3 end; the germline J gene provides the rest. This rearrangement joins TRBV29 to TRBJ2-1, with 12 bases aligning to TRBD2. Germline V gene sequence: CDR1 MSHET, CDR2 SYDVDS. The CDR3 loop spans 15 amino acids. The CDR3 loop is CASSLLTGGAAEQFF. CDR3 DNA (partial): TGTGCTAGCAGTTTATTGACTGGGGGGGCCGCT.

This clone is medium-sized by share. Genes here carry mouse names. Read data end 4 residues before the CDR3 end; the end is taken from the germline J gene. The gene calls are TRBV1 and TRBJ2-3; 7 bases match TRBD1. After removal of 3 bases from V and 0 bases from J, the junction contained 6 bases not matched to a gene. This CDR3 is 16 amino acids long. Germline V CDR1 and CDR2: NSQYPW, LRSPGD (reference sequence). CDR3 DNA, as far as it was read: TGCACCTGCAGTGCGCCGGGACAGTCTAGTGCAGAA. Its protein is CTCSAPGQSSAE. The complete CDR3 protein is CTCSAPGQSSAETLYF. Filled out from reference TRBV1 and TRBJ2-3, the complete variable domain reads VTLLEQNPRWRLVPRGQAVNLRCILKNSQYPWMSWYQQDLQKQLQWLFTLRSPGDKEVKSLPGADYLATRVTDTELRLQVANMSQGRTLYCTCSAPGQSSAETLYFGSGTRLTVL.

Concerning this clone: The gene names given are mouse names. Incomplete CDR3 DNA: TGTGCTAGCAGTTTAGGGGGGTCAAACACCGGG. Protein sequence: CASSLGGSNTG. The CDR3 in its entirety is CASSLGGSNTGQLYF. The gene calls are TRBV29 and TRBJ2-2; possibly TRBD2 for D (6 bases). The read stops 4 residues short of the end of the CDR3; the missing end is completed from the germline J gene. The CDR3 length is 15 residues. With 2 bases removed from V and 0 bases from J, the gap between germline ends came to 7 bases. Germline V gene data show CDR1 as MSHET and CDR2 as SYDVDS.

Of note for this clone: Any gene name here is a mouse gene name. The sequenced part of the CDR3 DNA is TGTGCCAGCGGTGAAACTGGGGGGGGCGCGAGGCAAGAC. Amino acids: CASGETGGGARQD. The full CDR3 reads CASGETGGGARQDTQYF. The chain couples TRBV13-2 to TRBJ2-5, with 10 bases that match TRBD2. The missing CDR3 end, 4 residues past where the read stops, is filled in from the germline J gene. This CDR3 contains 17 residues. Germline V lookup: CDR1 NNHNN, CDR2 SYGAGS (reference sequence). The V and J ends lost 2 bases and 3 bases, in that order; junction bases with no gene match: 9.

In its sample, this clone was seen many times. Gene names refer to mouse genes. The DNA read from the CDR3 is TGTGCCAGCAGCAAAAATAACTATGCT. Protein: CASSKNNYA. The complete CDR3 protein is CASSKNNYAEQFF. J is TRBJ2-1 and V is TRBV13-3, with D uncertain. The observed sequence ends 4 residues before the CDR3 terminus, with the missing tail filled in from the germline J gene. Germline V gene sequence: CDR1 NNHDY, CDR2 SYVADS. The CDR3 loop spans 13 amino acids. The V end lost 5 bases, the J end lost 0 bases, and 6 bases lay between the germline ends.